One and the same sample provided the 7 T cell receptor delta chains below, sequenced in a study of gamma-delta T cells after stem cell transplantation. TCRdb ran CATT on the RT-PCR reads. The table records more than 2,000 delta-chain clones, 32% of them present only once. Sequencing was done on a sample of gamma-delta T cells. These receptor sequences come from a human donor. It is not recorded whose cells these are; they may come from a transplant donor.

On this clone: The protein TCRdb lists belongs to a much larger clone and differs from this DNA's translation at residue 6, which points to a read error; the protein shown is made from the DNA. The chain joins TRDV2 to TRDJ1, with a tentative D call TRDD3 (6 bases). The CDR3 has 15 amino acids. Per the germline V gene, CDR1 is GEAIGNYY and CDR2 is EKD. V was shortened by 2 bases and J by 1 base, with 13 bases between the two germline ends. This CDR3 is CACDKPGDRTDKLIF. For the CDR3, the DNA is TGTGCCTGTGACAAACCGGGGGACCGCACCGATAAACTCATCTTT.

This clone came up once. J is TRDJ1 and V is TRDV1; tentative D call: TRDD3 (10 bases). Trimming took 1 base from V and 0 from J, leaving 30 bases between them. There are 22 residues in the CDR3. The V gene's germline CDR1 is TSWWSYY and CDR2 QGS. CDR3 nucleotide sequence: TGTGCTCTTGGGGAACCCTTCCTACGACGGGGGATACGAGGGTTGTACACCGATAAACTCATCTTT. Translated: CALGEPFLRRGIRGLYTDKLIF.

This clone was detected a few times. This likely stems from a read error, as it lies one base from a far larger clone. The chain recombines TRDV2 with TRDJ1, with 9 nucleotides matching TRDD3. Unmatched junction bases numbered 17, after V lost 3 bases and J lost 1 base. This CDR3 has 19 amino acids. Germline assignment: CDR1 GEAIGNYY and CDR2 EKD. The CDR3 protein is CACDPPFTGGTGGTDKLIF. The CDR3 nucleotides read TGTGCCTGTGACCCCCCCTTTACTGGGGGAACCGGGGGCACCGATAAACTCATCTTT.

In this sample, this clone turned up a few times. The chain recombines TRDV2 with TRDJ1; unclear D gene. Germline lookup yields CDR1 GEAIGNYY and CDR2 EKD. V gave up 3 bases and J gave up 0 bases, with 16 bases separating them. This CDR3 is built from 16 residues. DNA of the CDR3: TGTGCCTGTGACTCGGTTGGTGGATCGTACACCGATAAACTCATCTTT. Translating gives CACDSVGGSYTDKLIF.

This chain links TRDV2 with TRDJ1; no clear D gene. The germline V and J ends were trimmed by 0 bases and 3 bases, with 13 bases remaining between them. The CDR3 loop spans 15 amino acids. CDR1 is GEAIGNYY and CDR2 is EKD in the germline V gene. The chain's CDR3 is CACDTLEGPSDKLIF. CDR3 in DNA: TGTGCCTGTGACACCCTCGAAGGCCCCTCCGATAAACTCATCTTT.

This clone was observed a few times. Only one base separates this from a far larger clonotype, so it likely reflects a read error. The chain uses TRDV2 and TRDJ1; TRDD3 agrees at 8 bases. J lost 0 bases, V lost 5 bases, and 7 bases had no gene match. The CDR3 covers 15 residues. Germline V CDR1 and CDR2: GEAIGNYY, EKD. CDR3 in DNA: TGTGCCTGTGGCCTACTGGGGGTTAACACCGATAAACTCATCTTT. Protein: CACGLLGVNTDKLIF.

The chain links TRDV1 to TRDJ1, with no clear D. The CDR3 totals 14 residues. The germline gives CDR1 TSWWSYY, CDR2 QGS. Trimming cost V 0 bases and J 12 bases, with 17 bases left between them. CDR3 amino acids: CALGELAHLSGIIF. The CDR3 coding sequence is TGTGCTCTTGGGGAACTAGCCCACCTGTCTGGCATCATCTTT.